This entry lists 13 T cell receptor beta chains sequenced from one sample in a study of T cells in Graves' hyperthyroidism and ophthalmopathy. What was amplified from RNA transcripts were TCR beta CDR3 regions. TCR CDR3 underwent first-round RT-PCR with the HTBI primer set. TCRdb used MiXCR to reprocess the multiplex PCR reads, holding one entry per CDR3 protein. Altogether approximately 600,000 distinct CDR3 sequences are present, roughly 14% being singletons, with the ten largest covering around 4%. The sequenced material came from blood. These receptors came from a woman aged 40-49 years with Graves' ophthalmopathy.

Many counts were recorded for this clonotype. CDR3 residues: CASSEAGRNQPQHF. CDR3 DNA: TGTGCCAGCAGTGAGGCAGGGCGCAATCAGCCCCAGCATTTT. This chain uses TRBV2 with TRBJ1-5; D may be TRBD1 (5 bases). Trimming pared 3 bases from V and 2 bases from J, leaving 8 bases between. The germline V gene has CDR1 SNHLY and CDR2 FYNNEI. The CDR3 runs 14 residues.

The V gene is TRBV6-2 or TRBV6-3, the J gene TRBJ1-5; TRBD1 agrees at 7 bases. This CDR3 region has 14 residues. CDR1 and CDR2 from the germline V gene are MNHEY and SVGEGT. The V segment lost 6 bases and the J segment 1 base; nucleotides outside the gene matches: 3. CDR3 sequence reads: CASRGTASNQPQHF. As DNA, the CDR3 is TGTGCCAGCAGAGGGACAGCGAGCAATCAGCCCCAGCATTTT.

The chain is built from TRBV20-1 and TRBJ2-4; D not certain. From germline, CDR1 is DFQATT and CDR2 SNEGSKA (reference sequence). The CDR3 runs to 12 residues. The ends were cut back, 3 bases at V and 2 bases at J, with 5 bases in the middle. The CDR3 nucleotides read TGCAGTGCTAGTTTATCCAAAAACATTCAGTACTTC. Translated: CSASLSKNIQYF.

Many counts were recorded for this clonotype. The chain's CDR3 is CASSSGTEAYEQYF. CDR3 coding DNA: TGTGCCAGCAGTTCCGGGACAGAGGCCTACGAGCAGTACTTC. The genes are TRBV2 and TRBJ2-7, with 7 bases identical to TRBD1. Per the germline V gene, CDR1 is SNHLY and CDR2 is FYNNEI. The V and J ends lost 5 bases and 2 bases, in that order; junction bases with no gene match: 6. The CDR3 consists of 14 residues.

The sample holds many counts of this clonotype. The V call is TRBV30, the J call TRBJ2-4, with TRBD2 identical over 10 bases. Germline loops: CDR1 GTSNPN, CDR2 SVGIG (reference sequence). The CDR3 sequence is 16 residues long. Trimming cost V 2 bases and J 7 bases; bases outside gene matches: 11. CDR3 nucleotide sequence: TGTGCCTGGAGTATGACTAGCGGGTACCCTGGGAACATTCAGTACTTC. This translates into CAWSMTSGYPGNIQYF.

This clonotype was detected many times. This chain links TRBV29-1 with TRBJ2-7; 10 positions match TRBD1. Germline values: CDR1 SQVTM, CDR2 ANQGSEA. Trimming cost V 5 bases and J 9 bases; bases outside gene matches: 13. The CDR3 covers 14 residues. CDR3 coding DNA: TGCAGCGTTCTCAGCGGGGACAGGGGATCGGTGCAGTACTTC. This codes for CSVLSGDRGSVQYF.

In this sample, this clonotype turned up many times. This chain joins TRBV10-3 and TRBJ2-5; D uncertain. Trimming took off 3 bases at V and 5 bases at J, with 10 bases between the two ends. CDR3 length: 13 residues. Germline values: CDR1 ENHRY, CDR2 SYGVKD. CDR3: CAISDPSVETQYF. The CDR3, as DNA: TGTGCCATCAGTGATCCGTCGGTGGAGACCCAGTACTTC.

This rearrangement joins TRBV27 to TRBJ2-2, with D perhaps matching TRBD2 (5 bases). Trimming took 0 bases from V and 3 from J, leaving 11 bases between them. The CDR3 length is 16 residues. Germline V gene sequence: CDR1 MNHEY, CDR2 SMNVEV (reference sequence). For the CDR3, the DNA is TGTGCCAGCAGTTTATCTAGCGAGAGGTACACCGGGGAGCTGTTTTTT. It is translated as CASSLSSERYTGELFF.

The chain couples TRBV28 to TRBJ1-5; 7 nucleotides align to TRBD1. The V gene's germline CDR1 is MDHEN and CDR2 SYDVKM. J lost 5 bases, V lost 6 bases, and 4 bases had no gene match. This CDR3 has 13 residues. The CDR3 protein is CASRIGGDQPQHF. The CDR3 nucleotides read TGTGCCAGCAGGATAGGGGGCGATCAGCCCCAGCATTTT.

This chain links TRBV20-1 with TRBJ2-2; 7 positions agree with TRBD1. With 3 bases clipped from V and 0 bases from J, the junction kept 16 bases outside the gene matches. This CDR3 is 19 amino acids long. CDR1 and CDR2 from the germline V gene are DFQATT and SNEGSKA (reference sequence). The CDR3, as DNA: TGCAGTGCTAGGGCCCCCCTAGGACAGGCCGCCACGAACACCGGGGAGCTGTTTTTT. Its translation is CSARAPLGQAATNTGELFF.

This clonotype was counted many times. The CDR3 spells CASSYTGQGHQPQHF. The CDR3 coding sequence is TGTGCCAGCAGTTACACGGGACAGGGTCATCAGCCCCAGCATTTT. V is TRBV6-2 or TRBV6-3 and J is TRBJ1-5; 9 bases are a match to TRBD1. The CDR3 length is 15 residues. Trimming took 2 bases from V and 5 from J; bases not matched to a gene: 4. Germline CDR1 MNHEY, CDR2 SVGEGT.

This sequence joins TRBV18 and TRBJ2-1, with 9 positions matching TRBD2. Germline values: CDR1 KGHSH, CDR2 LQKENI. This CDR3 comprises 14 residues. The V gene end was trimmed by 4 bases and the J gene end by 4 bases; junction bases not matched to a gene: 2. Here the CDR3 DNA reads TGTGCCAGCTCACGACTAGCGGAGTACAATGAGCAGTTCTTC. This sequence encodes CASSRLAEYNEQFF.

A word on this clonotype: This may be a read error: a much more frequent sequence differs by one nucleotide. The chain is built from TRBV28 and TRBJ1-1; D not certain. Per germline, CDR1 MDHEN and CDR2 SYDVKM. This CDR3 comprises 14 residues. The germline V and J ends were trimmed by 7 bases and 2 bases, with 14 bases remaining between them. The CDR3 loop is CASIRVLGNTEAFF. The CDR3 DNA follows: TGTGCCAGCATTAGAGTTCTCGGCAACACTGAAGCTTTCTTT.